These 30 T cell receptor beta chains share one sample of origin, sequenced in a study of human T cells and chemical hapten exposure. Time point in this sample: patch test 3, about 24 weeks after DPC sensitization. Treatment here: therapeutic diphenylcyclopropenone sensitization with weekly scalp DPC. TCRdb itself ran the RACE reads through MiXCR, one entry per CDR3 protein. The table lists about 64,000 distinct CDR3 sequences, 8% to 13% of them singletons. Sample: whole blood, taken in connection with sensitization to the hapten diphenylcyclopropenone (DPC). These receptors were taken from a woman aged 25 to 45 with alopecia areata. Some clones in this sample may be carry-over from other donors' samples.

The chain couples TRBV4-3 to TRBJ2-7; the D gene could be TRBD1 or TRBD2 (5 bases each). This CDR3 contains 14 residues. Germline V CDR1 and CDR2: LGHNA, YSLEER. V lost 4 bases to trimming and J lost 6 bases, with 16 bases between them. CDR3 DNA sequence: TGCGCCAGCAGCCTAGGGGCCCTAGCCGGCGAGCAGTACTTC. It specifies CASSLGALAGEQYF.

This clonotype was counted ten times or more. This chain connects TRBV7-3 to TRBJ1-1, with D possibly being TRBD1 (6 bases). CDR1 is SGHTA and CDR2 is FQGTGA in the germline V gene. V lost 2 bases to trimming and J lost 4 bases, with 11 bases between them. This CDR3 has 14 amino acids. CDR3 amino acids: CASSLDPRGTEAFF. CDR3 bases: TGTGCCAGCAGCTTAGACCCCAGGGGCACTGAAGCTTTCTTT.

The table lists this clonotype with many counts. V gene TRBV12-3 or TRBV12-4 combines with J gene TRBJ1-4; the match to TRBD1 covers 9 bases. The CDR3 is made up of 16 amino acids. Germline trimming cut 6 bases from V and 3 bases from J; bases unmatched to any gene: 8. CDR3: CASSMTGGTANEKLFF. CDR3 DNA: TGTGCCAGCAGCATGACAGGGGGTACGGCTAATGAAAAACTGTTTTTT.

The CDR3 DNA sequence: TGTGCCAGCAGAGGGCTATACGAGCAGTACTTC. Amino acids: CASRGLYEQYF. The chain couples TRBV28 to TRBJ2-7, with D hard to call. The CDR3 is 11 residues long. Trimming removed 6 bases from V and 4 bases from J, with 7 bases in between. Germline assignment: CDR1 MDHEN and CDR2 SYDVKM.

This clonotype has just a few counts. This chain uses TRBV11-2 with TRBJ1-5; a weak D match, TRBD1 (6 bases). Between the trimmed V and J ends, which lost 5 bases and 0 bases, there was a span of 11 bases. The CDR3 has 15 amino acids. The germline gives CDR1 SGHAT, CDR2 FQNNGV. CDR3 sequence reads: CASSQTGYSNQPQHF. For the CDR3, the DNA is TGTGCCAGCAGCCAGACAGGATATAGCAATCAGCCCCAGCATTTT.

In this sample, this clonotype turned up a few times. The chain couples TRBV5-4 to TRBJ2-6; the D gene could be TRBD1 or TRBD2 (5 bases each). With 9 bases removed from V and 2 bases from J, the gap between germline ends came to 12 bases. The CDR3 is 14 amino acids. Germline-derived CDR1 and CDR2 are SGHNT and YYREEE (reference sequence). The DNA for the CDR3 is TGTGCCACCAGGGAGCTTGCTGGGGCCAACGTCCTGACTTTC. It encodes CATRELAGANVLTF.

This chain joins TRBV5-1 and TRBJ2-1; 7 nucleotides match TRBD1. V lost 0 bases and J lost 4; bases outside the gene matches: 4. The CDR3 is 15 residues long. Germline CDR1 and CDR2: SGHRS and YFSETQ. CDR3: CASSLEGAPYNEQFF. As DNA, the CDR3 is TGCGCCAGCAGCTTGGAGGGGGCGCCGTACAATGAGCAGTTCTTC.

This clonotype was recorded a few times. The V gene is TRBV7-9, the J gene TRBJ2-3; D is possibly TRBD2 (7 bases). The germline CDR1 and CDR2 sequences are SEHNR and FQNEAQ (reference sequence). V was pared by 11 bases and J by 3 bases, with 15 bases between. CDR3 length: 13 amino acids. CDR3 sequence: CAGGGAGTDTQYF. CDR3 DNA: TGTGCCGGCGGGGGCGCCGGGACAGATACGCAGTATTTT.

In its sample, this clonotype was seen a few times. One end of the junction does not line up with germline, which may come from a read error. The chain carries TRBV12-3 or TRBV12-4 and TRBJ1-5; 7 bases line up with TRBD1. This CDR3 has 15 residues. The CDR3 nucleotides read TGTGCCAGCAGATCGGACAGGAATAGCAATCAGCCCCAACATTTT. It is translated as CASRSDRNSNQPQHF.

This clonotype has at least ten counts. Written as DNA, the CDR3 is TGTGCCAGCAGCTTAGGGCCAACCGGGGACGTCTCTGGAAACACCATATATTTT. Residues: CASSLGPTGDVSGNTIYF. The chain joins TRBV7-9 to TRBJ1-3, with D maybe TRBD1 (5 bases). Per the germline V gene, CDR1 is SEHNR and CDR2 is FQNEAQ (reference sequence). This CDR3 region has 18 residues. The ends were cut back, 1 base at V and 0 bases at J, with 16 bases in the middle.

There are a few counts of this clonotype. The genes are TRBV10-3 and TRBJ2-2; D possibly matches TRBD1 or TRBD2 (6 bases each). CDR1 and CDR2 from the germline V gene are ENHRY and SYGVKD. This CDR3 has 15 residues. V lost 4 bases and J 6 bases, leaving 15 bases between the germline ends. The CDR3 DNA reads as TGTGCCATCAGTGCGGGGGCAGGGTTCCCCGGGGAGCTGTTTTTT. Protein: CAISAGAGFPGELFF.

This clonotype was found a few times. This chain connects TRBV11-3 to TRBJ1-1; possibly TRBD1 for D (5 bases). V lost 3 bases and J lost 6, with 11 bases in between. The CDR3 is made up of 13 amino acids. CDR1 is SGHNT, CDR2 YENEEA, per germline. The CDR3 here is CASSLTPGSEAFF. The CDR3 coding sequence is TGTGCCAGCAGCTTGACCCCAGGGTCTGAAGCTTTCTTT.

The sample holds a few counts of this clonotype. This chain links TRBV2 with TRBJ2-7; the D gene is possibly TRBD2 (5 bases). The CDR3 covers 15 residues. Deletions cut 2 bases from V and 1 base from J, with 12 bases between. Germline lookup yields CDR1 SNHLY and CDR2 FYNNEI. The CDR3 region is CASSEPPGMSYEQYF. The CDR3 bases are TGTGCCAGCAGTGAACCTCCCGGGATGTCCTACGAGCAGTACTTC.

This clonotype was counted only a few times. The gene calls are TRBV18 and TRBJ2-7; 8 bases agree with TRBD2. The CDR3 extends over 13 amino acids. CDR1 KGHSH and CDR2 LQKENI come from the germline V gene. Losses at the gene ends were 3 bases for V and 5 bases for J; bases not matched to a gene: 3. CDR3 DNA: TGTGCCAGCTCACCCAGTAGCGGGAACGAGCAGTACTTC. The encoded protein is CASSPSSGNEQYF.

This chain links TRBV14 with TRBJ1-1, with D uncertain. The germline V gene has CDR1 SGHDN and CDR2 FVKESK. The CDR3 has 15 residues. With 1 base removed from V and 5 bases from J, the gap between germline ends came to 14 bases. Here the CDR3 reads CASSQVPGSGTEAFF. The CDR3 DNA is TGTGCCAGCAGCCAAGTTCCGGGGAGTGGAACTGAAGCTTTCTTT.

This clonotype occurred many times. The V and J genes are TRBV27 and TRBJ1-6; 10 nucleotides agree with TRBD1. J lost 7 bases, V lost 4 bases, and 1 base had no gene match. This CDR3 spans 14 amino acids. CDR1 and CDR2 (germline): MNHEY, SMNVEV (reference sequence). Here the CDR3 DNA reads TGTGCCAGCAGTTGGGACAGGGGCAATTCACCCCTCCACTTT. It is translated as CASSWDRGNSPLHF.

This chain uses TRBV20-1 with TRBJ1-1; D is uncertain. The germline V gene has CDR1 DFQATT and CDR2 SNEGSKA (reference sequence). The V end lost 5 bases, the J end lost 1 base, and 5 bases lay between the germline ends. CDR3 length equals 11 residues. CDR3 residues: CSAPENTEAFF. Here the CDR3 DNA reads TGCAGTGCTCCAGAGAACACTGAAGCTTTCTTT.

This clonotype was counted many times. One end of the junction does not line up with germline, which may come from a read error. This chain connects TRBV18 to TRBJ1-5, with D tentatively TRBD1 (6 bases). Germline lookup yields CDR1 KGHSH and CDR2 LQKENI. The CDR3 spans 15 residues. The CDR3 protein is CASSPQGGADQPQHF. The CDR3, as DNA: TGTGCCAGCTCGCCACAGGGAGGAGCCGATCAGCCCCAGCATTTT. Combining the CDR3 with reference TRBV18 and TRBJ1-5 gives the whole variable domain NAGVMQNPRHLVRRRGQEARLRCSPMKGHSHVYWYRQLPEEGLKFMVYLQKENIIDESGMPKERFSAEFPKEGPSILRIQQVVRGDSAAYFCASSPQGGADQPQHFGDGTRLSIL.

This clonotype showed up many times. CDR3 DNA: TGCAGCGTTGAACTGGGACTCAGCTCCTACGAGCAGTACTTC. The encoded protein is CSVELGLSSYEQYF. This chain connects TRBV29-1 to TRBJ2-7, with D perhaps matching TRBD2 (6 bases). This CDR3 spans 14 amino acids. The germline gives CDR1 SQVTM, CDR2 ANQGSEA. Trimming took off 2 bases at V and 0 bases at J, with 11 bases between the two ends.

The chain couples TRBV6-2 or TRBV6-3 to TRBJ2-1; 12 nucleotides agree with TRBD1. Germline V gene data show CDR1 as MNHEY and CDR2 as SVGEGT. With 6 bases clipped from V and 0 bases from J, the junction kept 24 bases outside the gene matches. This CDR3 has 23 amino acids. The CDR3 DNA is TGTGCCAGCAGAGAACCGGGACAGGGGGCCCCCACCATACCCAGGAGCTCCTACAATGAGCAGTTCTTC. Translating it yields CASREPGQGAPTIPRSSYNEQFF.

The rearrangement links TRBV20-1 to TRBJ2-1, with 7 nucleotides matching TRBD2. The CDR3 loop spans 18 amino acids. The junction had 19 bases not matched to a gene; V was cut back by 3 bases and J by 5 bases. Germline V gene sequence: CDR1 DFQATT, CDR2 SNEGSKA (reference sequence). The DNA of the CDR3 is TGCAGTGCTAGTCCCCTAACAGCGGGAACGTCGGGGAACAATGAGCAGTTCTTC. It encodes CSASPLTAGTSGNNEQFF.

This clonotype was counted only a few times. V and J are TRBV29-1 and TRBJ2-7; 7 nucleotides align to TRBD1. This CDR3 contains 14 residues. Germline lookup yields CDR1 SQVTM and CDR2 ANQGSEA. Trimming cost V 5 bases and J 3 bases; bases outside gene matches: 10. The CDR3: CSVRTGANRYEQYF. The CDR3 coding sequence is TGCAGCGTTCGGACAGGAGCCAACCGCTACGAGCAGTACTTC.

The chain has TRBV2 and TRBJ2-3, with 8 bases identical to TRBD1. After removal of 10 bases from V and 0 bases from J, the junction contained 6 bases not matched to a gene. This CDR3 is 14 amino acids long. From germline, CDR1 is SNHLY and CDR2 FYNNEI. The CDR3 bases are TGTGCCACACACCAGGGGGCTAGCACAGATACGCAGTATTTT. Amino acid sequence: CATHQGASTDTQYF.

This clonotype was seen many times. The V gene is TRBV27, the J gene TRBJ2-5; 14 bases are a match to TRBD2. This CDR3 contains 16 residues. Germline assignment: CDR1 MNHEY and CDR2 SMNVEV (reference sequence). J lost 5 bases, V lost 3 bases, and 5 bases had no gene match. The chain's CDR3 is CASSFGTSGSRETQYF. CDR3 nucleotide sequence: TGTGCCAGCAGTTTTGGGACTAGCGGGAGTCGGGAGACCCAGTACTTC.

This clonotype has a handful of counts. The chain couples TRBV3-1 to TRBJ2-4; D might be TRBD1 (6 bases). CDR1 and CDR2 (germline): LGHDT, YNNKEL (reference sequence). The CDR3 is 18 amino acids. V was pared by 0 bases and J by 0 bases, with 15 bases between. CDR3 sequence reads: CASSQDGDIKLAKNIQYF. CDR3 coding DNA: TGTGCCAGCAGCCAAGATGGGGACATAAAACTAGCCAAAAACATTCAGTACTTC.

There are a few counts of this clonotype. J is TRBJ2-7 and V is TRBV20-1, with a possible D match to TRBD1 (6 bases). Germline CDR1 reads DFQATT; CDR2 reads SNEGSKA (reference sequence). Deletions cut 1 base from V and 5 bases from J, with 18 bases between. CDR3 length equals 15 residues. The CDR3 sequence is CSARGVETGTHEQYF. As DNA, the CDR3 is TGCAGTGCTAGAGGCGTTGAAACAGGGACCCACGAGCAGTACTTC.

This clonotype was counted only a few times. CDR3 nucleotides: TGTGCCAGCAGTTACGTAGCAGGGAGGACCGGGGAGCTGTTTTTT. Its protein is CASSYVAGRTGELFF. The chain links TRBV6-2 or TRBV6-3 to TRBJ2-2, with D tentatively TRBD2 (6 bases). Trimming removed 2 bases at V and 5 bases at J, with 12 bases between. Germline CDR1 is MNHEY and CDR2 is SVGEGT. This CDR3 contains 15 residues.

This clonotype was counted many times. The V and J genes are TRBV6-2 or TRBV6-3 and TRBJ2-5; 8 bases are a match to TRBD1. The V gene end was trimmed by 6 bases and the J gene end by 3 bases; junction bases not matched to a gene: 9. The germline V gene encodes CDR1 MNHEY and CDR2 SVGEGT. This CDR3 comprises 15 residues. CDR3 nucleotides: TGTGCCAGCAGACCGGACAGGGTAACTAAAGAGACCCAGTACTTC. Translated, it gives CASRPDRVTKETQYF.

This clonotype has a handful of counts. This chain links TRBV7-2 with TRBJ2-2; D may be TRBD1 or TRBD2 (5 bases each). V lost 1 base to trimming and J lost 3 bases, with 6 bases between them. The CDR3 extends over 14 amino acids. The germline gives CDR1 SGHTA, CDR2 FQGNSA. CDR3 protein: CASSLVGDTGELFF. CDR3 DNA sequence: TGTGCCAGCAGCTTAGTGGGGGACACCGGGGAGCTGTTTTTT.

This clonotype showed up many times. V gene TRBV20-1 combines with J gene TRBJ2-5; 8 positions match TRBD2. The CDR3 has 14 residues. Trimming cost V 5 bases and J 4 bases; bases outside gene matches: 9. Germline values: CDR1 DFQATT, CDR2 SNEGSKA (reference sequence). The CDR3 region has the DNA TGCAGTGCTGACCGGGCGGGAGGAGGAGAGACCCAGTACTTC. This codes for CSADRAGGGETQYF.